This T cell receptor beta chain appears in the sequencing data of a study of blood T cell repertoires in COVID-19. Sequenced by immunoSEQ multiplex PCR; TCRdb stores in-frame clones only, minus some. The sample comprises more than 300,000 clones, approximately 93% of which are singletons, and around 0.86% rests with the top ten. This CDR3 spans 12 amino acids. CDR1 SQVTM and CDR2 ANQGSEA come from the germline V gene. J lost 4 bases, V lost 3 bases, and 0 bases had no gene match. The clonotype originates from a woman aged 35 to 49 who had been exposed to COVID-19. This chain connects TRBV29-1 to TRBJ1-3; 7 nucleotides match TRBD1. The sequencing sample was made of PBMCs or T cells enriched from blood (not recorded which). The CDR3 protein is CSVETGGNTIYF. The CDR3 DNA sequence: TGCAGCGTTGAGACAGGGGGAAACACCATATATTTT.